This T cell receptor (beta chain) was recovered during a study of T-cell reconstitution after alpha-beta-depleted transplantation in children (dated by TCRdb to 2016 to 2018). Study-level background: The study quantitatively tracked T-cell immune reconstitution after TCRalphabeta/CD19-depleted allogeneic hematopoietic cell transplantation in children using TCR repertoire profiling.

On this clonotype: Its antigen has not been determined. The input lacks base qualities; no much larger clone sits a single base away.

Libraries were prepared through PCR. Sequencing instrument: Illumina HiSeq 2500. TCR libraries were prepared with molecular barcoding, using unique molecular identifiers to normalize TCRbeta repertoire quantification. TCRdb reworked the public reads: Q25 trimming with fastp, MiXCR clone assembly, productive beta chains retained. Rows are unified per CDR3 protein, each entry keeping the most common DNA and genes. For this sample the table gives around 300,000 distinct CDR3 sequences, of which 6% to 10% were detected only once. The biggest ten clones account for 8.5% to 9.5% of the sample. The research as a whole found: The apparently early alphabetaT-cell count recovery about two months after transplant was reportedly dependent on only several hundred rapidly expanded clones derived from non-depleted graft cells. Over the following months the frequencies of hyperexpanded clones went down, and after one year T-cell counts and TCRbeta diversity were mostly credited to newly produced T cells. In some patients, high TCRbeta diversity at day 60 was attributed to recipient T cells and intrathymic progenitors that had survived conditioning.

Sample treatment or condition, as interpreted from the label and publication: allogeneic hematopoietic cell transplantation with graft depleted of TCRalphabeta T cells and CD19 B cells. Transplant recipients were children who received TCRalphabeta/CD19-depleted allogeneic hematopoietic cell grafts. Sequencing used peripheral blood, obtained 360 days after TCRalphabeta/CD19-depleted stem cell transplant. This TCR was sampled from a female patient aged 2-9 years who had a stem cell transplant for Fanconi anemia, so the T cells may come from the graft donor.

This receptor carries the CDR3 CASSLRGGLLLQPYEQYF. The DNA sequence is TGTGCCAGCAGTTTGAGAGGGGGACTACTCCTACAACCCTACGAGCAGTACTTC. Rearrangement joined TRBV27 to TRBJ2-7; TRBD2 is a possible D gene, resting on 7 matching bases. The CDR3 covers 18 residues, taking in both the cysteine and the phenylalanine. The kept DNA is CDR3 alone, 54 bases in frame from the first base. Deletion took 3 bases off V and 2 bases off J, with a span of 23 bases between the germline ends. CDR1 and CDR2 are read off the germline V gene (reference sequence) as MNHEY and SMNVEV.